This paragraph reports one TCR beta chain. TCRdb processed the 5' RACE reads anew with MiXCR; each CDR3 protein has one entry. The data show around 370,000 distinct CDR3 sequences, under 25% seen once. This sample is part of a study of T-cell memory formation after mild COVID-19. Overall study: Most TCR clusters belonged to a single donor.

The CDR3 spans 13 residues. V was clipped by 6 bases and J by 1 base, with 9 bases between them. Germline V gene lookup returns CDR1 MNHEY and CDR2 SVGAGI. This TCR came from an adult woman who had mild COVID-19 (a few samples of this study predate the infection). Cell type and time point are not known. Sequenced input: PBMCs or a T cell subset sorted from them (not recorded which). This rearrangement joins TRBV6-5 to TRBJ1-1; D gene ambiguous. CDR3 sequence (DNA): TGTGCCAGCAGGGTCTGGCCGAACACTGAAGCTTTCTTT. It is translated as CASRVWPNTEAFF.